Below are 17 T cell receptor beta chains sequenced from a single sample in a study of vaccination effects on CD4 cells after COVID-19. Sequencing used immunoSEQ multiplex PCR; TCRdb keeps in-frame clones, though not all of them. There are 50,000 to 60,000 clones in the sample; 78% occur only once, and about 4.5% lies in the top ten. Subsequent to about 10 days of culture, CD4+ T cells were isolated. Either the BNT162b2 or mRNA-1273 vaccine was given to participants in two doses. For these TCRs, the target antigens are not known. The sequencing used CD4+ T cells from PBMCs cultured without peptide, collected after COVID-19 vaccination. These receptors all come from a human donor who received a COVID-19 vaccine.

The chain has TRBV18 and TRBJ2-3; 7 nucleotides match TRBD1. Germline CDR1 is KGHSH and CDR2 is LQKENI. The CDR3 is 12 amino acids. J was trimmed by 14 bases and V by 3 bases; bases with no gene match: 8. The DNA of the CDR3 is TGTGCCAGCTCACCGCGTCAGGGGGAACCGTATTTT. Residues: CASSPRQGEPYF.

This clone was seen once. The CDR3 DNA is TGTGCCAGCAGCCAAGCAGTTCTATTTGACTGGGGCTACACCTTC. Translating it yields CASSQAVLFDWGYTF. The chain employs TRBV3-1 (or the pseudogene TRBV3-2) and TRBJ1-2; the D is unclear. Trimming pared 1 base from V and 8 bases from J, leaving 17 bases between. CDR3 length equals 15 residues. CDR1 LGHDT and CDR2 YNNKEL come from the germline V gene (reference sequence).

This sequence joins TRBV27 and TRBJ2-7; either TRBD1 or TRBD2 may fit D (5 bases each). Trimming left V 1 base short and J 3 bases short, with 7 bases between. Germline V gives CDR1 MNHEY, CDR2 SMNVEV (reference sequence). There are 13 residues in the CDR3. This CDR3 is CASSLLRGYEQYF. As DNA, the CDR3 is TGTGCCAGCAGTTTATTGAGGGGCTACGAGCAGTACTTC.

The chain employs TRBV30 and TRBJ1-2, with 7 nucleotides matching TRBD1. Germline-derived CDR1 and CDR2 are GTSNPN and SVGIG (reference sequence). Losses at the gene ends were 4 bases for V and 5 bases for J; bases not matched to a gene: 13. The CDR3 runs to 15 residues. The CDR3 reads CAWMGTALAYYGYTF. CDR3 bases: TGTGCCTGGATGGGGACAGCCCTCGCATATTATGGCTACACCTTC.

This clone was counted only a few times. The rearrangement joins TRBV27 to TRBJ1-6, with no clear D. From germline, CDR1 is MNHEY and CDR2 SMNVEV (reference sequence). Trimming left V 4 bases short and J 10 bases short, with 17 bases between. The CDR3 totals 15 residues. CDR3 protein: CASSSSWQRGSPLHF. The CDR3 DNA reads as TGTGCCAGCAGTTCATCCTGGCAAAGAGGCTCACCCCTCCACTTT.

V usage is TRBV20-1 and J usage is TRBJ2-1; the match to TRBD2 covers 10 bases. The CDR3 loop spans 14 amino acids. Trimming removed 3 bases from V and 9 bases from J; junction bases left unmatched: 8. Per germline, CDR1 DFQATT and CDR2 SNEGSKA (reference sequence). The CDR3 is CSASSGGPVTEQFF. CDR3 DNA sequence: TGCAGTGCTAGTAGCGGGGGGCCGGTGACTGAGCAGTTCTTC.

The chain couples TRBV5-4 to TRBJ1-2; D might be TRBD1 (5 bases). Trimming stripped 3 bases from V and 8 bases from J, with 14 bases between. Germline assignment: CDR1 SGHNT and CDR2 YYREEE (reference sequence). The CDR3 extends over 13 amino acids. The chain's CDR3 is CASSSARGEGYTF. The CDR3, as DNA: TGTGCCAGCAGCTCAGCTCGGGGCGAAGGCTACACCTTC. The entire variable domain, with the rest obtained from reference TRBV5-4 and TRBJ1-2, is as follows: ETGVTQSPTHLIKTRGQQVTLRCSSQSGHNTVSWYQQALGQGPQFIFQYYREEENGRGNFPPRFSGLQFPNYSSELNVNALELDDSALYLCASSSARGEGYTFGSGTRLTVV.

V is TRBV7-9 and J is TRBJ1-5, with a possible D match to TRBD1 (5 bases). The CDR3 covers 15 residues. Germline CDR1 is SEHNR and CDR2 is FQNEAQ (reference sequence). V lost 2 bases to trimming and J lost 2 bases, with 10 bases between them. CDR3 residues: CASSLLGEGNQPQHF. CDR3 DNA: TGTGCCAGCAGCTTATTGGGGGAGGGCAATCAGCCCCAGCATTTT.

The chain combines TRBV30 with TRBJ2-1; no clear D gene. CDR3 length: 11 residues. CDR1 and CDR2 (germline): GTSNPN, SVGIG (reference sequence). Trimming left V 1 base short and J 5 bases short, with 3 bases between. The CDR3 DNA is TGTGCCTGGAGTGCCGACAATGAGCAGTTCTTC. Translated, it gives CAWSADNEQFF.

CDR3 DNA: TGCGCCAGCAGCCAAGGACAGGGCCTGCACACTGAAGCTTTCTTT. It codes for CASSQGQGLHTEAFF. The chain uses TRBV4-3 and TRBJ1-1, with 7 bases matching TRBD1. Germline CDR1 reads LGHNA; CDR2 reads YSLEER. The CDR3 extends over 15 amino acids. V dropped 1 base and J dropped 3; count of bases not matched to a gene: 5.

The chain joins TRBV18 to TRBJ2-2, with D hard to call. Germline lookup yields CDR1 KGHSH and CDR2 LQKENI. The CDR3 is 15 residues long. V was cut by 0 bases and J by 9 bases, with 14 bases left in between. In nucleotides, the CDR3 is TGTGCCAGCTCACCACCCGGTCGCTCAGGTCGGGAGCTGTTTTTT. This gives the protein CASSPPGRSGRELFF.

The chain uses TRBV5-1 and TRBJ2-1, with 8 bases lining up with TRBD2. Germline V gives CDR1 SGHRS, CDR2 YFSETQ. The ends lost 7 bases at V and 1 base at J; junction bases unmatched: 4. This CDR3 has 14 amino acids. This CDR3 is CASAAGESYNEQFF. CDR3 DNA sequence: TGCGCCAGCGCAGCGGGGGAATCCTACAATGAGCAGTTCTTC.

V gene TRBV5-1 combines with J gene TRBJ2-3; D gene ambiguous. The CDR3 has 12 amino acids. The V end lost 0 bases, the J end lost 2 bases, and 1 base lay between the germline ends. Germline V gives CDR1 SGHRS, CDR2 YFSETQ. The CDR3 is CASSLDTDTQYF. The CDR3 nucleotides are TGCGCCAGCAGCTTGGACACAGATACGCAGTATTTT.

The table lists this clone with a few counts. V and J are TRBV19 and TRBJ1-5, with D tentatively TRBD1 (6 bases). There are 13 residues in the CDR3. V was trimmed by 5 bases and J by 7 bases, leaving 12 bases between them. The germline V gene has CDR1 LNHDA and CDR2 SQIVND (reference sequence). CDR3 protein: CASSRAGEQPQHF. CDR3 nucleotides: TGTGCCAGTAGTCGGGCAGGGGAGCAGCCCCAGCATTTT.

This sequence joins TRBV29-1 and TRBJ1-1; D not resolved. V shed 6 bases and J shed 0 bases, with 11 bases lying between them. Germline CDR1 SQVTM, CDR2 ANQGSEA. There are 13 residues in the CDR3. CDR3 amino acids: CSVGGLMNTEAFF. The CDR3 coding sequence is TGCAGCGTCGGTGGATTGATGAACACTGAAGCTTTCTTT.

V gene TRBV2 combines with J gene TRBJ2-1, with 11 bases identical to TRBD2. Germline CDR1 SNHLY, CDR2 FYNNEI. The V segment lost 3 bases and the J segment 1 base; nucleotides outside the gene matches: 17. The CDR3 has 21 amino acids. The CDR3 region has the DNA TGTGCCAGCAGTGAGTTTACTAGCGGGGGTCTAAGGAGAAGTTCCTACAATGAGCAGTTCTTC. This codes for CASSEFTSGGLRRSSYNEQFF.

The V and J genes are TRBV12-3 or TRBV12-4 and TRBJ2-7, with D unresolved. Trimming pared 6 bases from V and 3 bases from J, leaving 12 bases between. The CDR3 totals 13 residues. The CDR3 reads CASSPTPYYEQYF. The CDR3 DNA reads as TGTGCCAGCAGCCCGACTCCTTACTACGAGCAGTACTTC.